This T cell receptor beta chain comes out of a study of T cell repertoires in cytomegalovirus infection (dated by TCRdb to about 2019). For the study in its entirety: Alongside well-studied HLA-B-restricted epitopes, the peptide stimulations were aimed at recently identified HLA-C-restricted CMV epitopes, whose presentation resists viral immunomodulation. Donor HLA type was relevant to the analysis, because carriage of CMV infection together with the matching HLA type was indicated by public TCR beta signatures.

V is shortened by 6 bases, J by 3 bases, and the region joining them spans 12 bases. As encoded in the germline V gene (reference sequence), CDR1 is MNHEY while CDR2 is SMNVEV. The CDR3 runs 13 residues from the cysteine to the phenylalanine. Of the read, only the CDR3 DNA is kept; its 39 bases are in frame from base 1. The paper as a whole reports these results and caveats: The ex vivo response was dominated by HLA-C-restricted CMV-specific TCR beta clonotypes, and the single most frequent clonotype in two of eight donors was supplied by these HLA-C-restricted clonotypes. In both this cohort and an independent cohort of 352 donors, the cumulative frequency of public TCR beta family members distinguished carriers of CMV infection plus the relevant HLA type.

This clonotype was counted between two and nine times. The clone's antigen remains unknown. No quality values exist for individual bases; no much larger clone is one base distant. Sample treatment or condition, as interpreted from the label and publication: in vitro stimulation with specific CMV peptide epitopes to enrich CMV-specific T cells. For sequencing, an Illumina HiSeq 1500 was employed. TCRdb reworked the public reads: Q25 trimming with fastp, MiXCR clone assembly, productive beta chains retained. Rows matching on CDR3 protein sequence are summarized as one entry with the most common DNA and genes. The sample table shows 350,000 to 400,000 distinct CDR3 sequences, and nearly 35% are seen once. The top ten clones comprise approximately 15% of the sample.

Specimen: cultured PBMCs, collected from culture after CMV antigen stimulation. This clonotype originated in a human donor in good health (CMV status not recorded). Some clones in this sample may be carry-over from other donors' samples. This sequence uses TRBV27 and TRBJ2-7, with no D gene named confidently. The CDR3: CASSSIRIYEQYF. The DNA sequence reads TGTGCCAGCAGCTCTATACGGATCTACGAGCAGTACTTC.